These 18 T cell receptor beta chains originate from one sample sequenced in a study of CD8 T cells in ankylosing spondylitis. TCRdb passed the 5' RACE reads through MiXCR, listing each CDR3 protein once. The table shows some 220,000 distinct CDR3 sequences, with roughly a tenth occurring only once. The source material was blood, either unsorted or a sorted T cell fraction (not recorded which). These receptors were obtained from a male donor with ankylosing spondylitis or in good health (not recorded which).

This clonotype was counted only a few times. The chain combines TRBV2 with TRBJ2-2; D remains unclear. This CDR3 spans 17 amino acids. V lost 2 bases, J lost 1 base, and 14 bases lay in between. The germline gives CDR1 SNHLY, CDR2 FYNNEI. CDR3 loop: CASSESEVLGNTGELFF. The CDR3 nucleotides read TGTGCCAGCAGTGAAAGCGAGGTTTTGGGGAACACCGGGGAGCTGTTTTTT. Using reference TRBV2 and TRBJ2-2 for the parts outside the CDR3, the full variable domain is EPEVTQTPSHQVTQMGQEVILRCVPISNHLYFYWYRQILGQKVEFLVSFYNNEISEKSEIFDDQFSVERPDGSNFTLKIRSTKLEDSAMYFCASSESEVLGNTGELFFGEGSRLTVL.

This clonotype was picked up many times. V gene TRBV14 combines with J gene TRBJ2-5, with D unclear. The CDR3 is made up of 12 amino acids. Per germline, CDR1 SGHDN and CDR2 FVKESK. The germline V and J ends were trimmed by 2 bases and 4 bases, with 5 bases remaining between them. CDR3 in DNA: TGTGCCAGCAGCCAAAATCGAGAGACCCAGTACTTC. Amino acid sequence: CASSQNRETQYF.

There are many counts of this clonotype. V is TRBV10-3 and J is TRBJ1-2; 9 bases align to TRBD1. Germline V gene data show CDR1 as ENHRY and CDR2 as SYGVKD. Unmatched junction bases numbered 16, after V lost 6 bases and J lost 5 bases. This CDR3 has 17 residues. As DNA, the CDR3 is TGTGCCATCAGCGGGGGACAGGGACCTCAGGAAGCTTATGGCTACACCTTC. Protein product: CAISGGQGPQEAYGYTF.

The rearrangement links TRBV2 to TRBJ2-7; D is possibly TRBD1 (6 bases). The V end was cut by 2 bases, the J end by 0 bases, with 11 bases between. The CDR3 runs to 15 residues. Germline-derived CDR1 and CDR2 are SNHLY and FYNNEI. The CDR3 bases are TGTGCCAGCAGTGAAACGACAGGCTTCTCCTACGAGCAGTACTTC. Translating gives CASSETTGFSYEQYF.

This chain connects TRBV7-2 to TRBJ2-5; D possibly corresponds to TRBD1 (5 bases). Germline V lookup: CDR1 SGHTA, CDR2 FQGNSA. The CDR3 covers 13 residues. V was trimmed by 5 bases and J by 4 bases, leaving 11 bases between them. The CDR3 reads CTSSLGARETQYF. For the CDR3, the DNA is TGTACCAGCAGCCTAGGGGCGCGAGAGACCCAGTACTTC.

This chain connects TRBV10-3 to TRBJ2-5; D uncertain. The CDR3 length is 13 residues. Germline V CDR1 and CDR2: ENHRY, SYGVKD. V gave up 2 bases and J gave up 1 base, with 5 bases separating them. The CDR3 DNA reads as TGTGCCATCAGTGAGGCAGGCCAAGAGACCCAGTACTTC. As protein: CAISEAGQETQYF.

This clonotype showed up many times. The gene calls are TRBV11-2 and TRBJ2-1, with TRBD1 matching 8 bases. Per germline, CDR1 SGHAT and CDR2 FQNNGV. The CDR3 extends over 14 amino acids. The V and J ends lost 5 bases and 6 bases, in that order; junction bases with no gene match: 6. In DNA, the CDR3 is TGTGCCAGCAGCCCTGGACAGGGCAGCAATGAGCAGTTCTTC. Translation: CASSPGQGSNEQFF.

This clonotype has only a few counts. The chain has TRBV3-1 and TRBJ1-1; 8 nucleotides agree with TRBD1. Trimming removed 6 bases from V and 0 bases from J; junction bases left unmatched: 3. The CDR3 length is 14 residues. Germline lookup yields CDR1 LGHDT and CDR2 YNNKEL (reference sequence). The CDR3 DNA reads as TGTGCCAGCAGTCACAGGGGGATGAACACTGAAGCTTTCTTT. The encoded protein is CASSHRGMNTEAFF.

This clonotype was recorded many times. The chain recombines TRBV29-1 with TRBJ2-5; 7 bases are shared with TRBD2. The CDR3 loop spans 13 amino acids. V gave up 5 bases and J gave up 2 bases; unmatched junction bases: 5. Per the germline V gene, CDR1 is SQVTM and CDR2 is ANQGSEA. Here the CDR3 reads CSVSNGGQETQYF. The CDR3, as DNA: TGCAGCGTTTCGAACGGGGGGCAAGAGACCCAGTACTTC.

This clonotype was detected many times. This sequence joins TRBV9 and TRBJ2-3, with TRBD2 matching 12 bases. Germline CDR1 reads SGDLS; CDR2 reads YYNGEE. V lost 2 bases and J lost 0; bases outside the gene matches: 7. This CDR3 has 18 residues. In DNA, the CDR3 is TGTGCCAGCAGCGTCGGACTAGCGGGGTCTCCTAGCACAGATACGCAGTATTTT. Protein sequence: CASSVGLAGSPSTDTQYF.

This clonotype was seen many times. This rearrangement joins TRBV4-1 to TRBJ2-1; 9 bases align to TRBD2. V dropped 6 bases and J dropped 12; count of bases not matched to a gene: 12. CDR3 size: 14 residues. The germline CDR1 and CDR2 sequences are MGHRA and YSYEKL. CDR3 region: CASRGTSTIGGQFF. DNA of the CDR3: TGCGCCAGCAGGGGGACTAGCACAATTGGAGGGCAGTTCTTC.

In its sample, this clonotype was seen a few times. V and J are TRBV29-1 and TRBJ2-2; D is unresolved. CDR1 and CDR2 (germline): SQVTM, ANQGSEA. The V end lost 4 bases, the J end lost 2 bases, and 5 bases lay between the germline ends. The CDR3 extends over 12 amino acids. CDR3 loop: CSVADNTGELFF. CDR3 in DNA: TGCAGCGTTGCCGATAACACCGGGGAGCTGTTTTTT.

CDR3 DNA sequence: TGTGCCAGCAGTTACGCCAAACAGGGGGCGGCTGGGGCCAACGTCCTGACTTTC. Translated, it gives CASSYAKQGAAGANVLTF. The chain recombines TRBV6-5 with TRBJ2-6, with 9 bases lining up with TRBD1. With V trimmed by 2 bases and J by 2 bases, 7 bases remained unmatched. From germline, CDR1 is MNHEY and CDR2 SVGAGI. This CDR3 is 18 amino acids long.

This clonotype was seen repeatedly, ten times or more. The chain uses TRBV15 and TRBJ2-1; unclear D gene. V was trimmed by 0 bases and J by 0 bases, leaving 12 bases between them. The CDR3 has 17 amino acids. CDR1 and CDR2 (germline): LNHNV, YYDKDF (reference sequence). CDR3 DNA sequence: TGTGCCACCAGCAGAGATCTGGGCGGCGACTCCTACAATGAGCAGTTCTTC. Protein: CATSRDLGGDSYNEQFF.

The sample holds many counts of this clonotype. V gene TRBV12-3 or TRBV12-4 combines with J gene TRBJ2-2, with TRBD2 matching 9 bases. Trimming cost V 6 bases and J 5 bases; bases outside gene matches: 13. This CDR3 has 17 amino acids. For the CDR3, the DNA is TGTGCCAGCAGGGTGACTAGCGGTGGCCGAAGGACCGGGGAGCTGTTTTTT. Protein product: CASRVTSGGRRTGELFF.

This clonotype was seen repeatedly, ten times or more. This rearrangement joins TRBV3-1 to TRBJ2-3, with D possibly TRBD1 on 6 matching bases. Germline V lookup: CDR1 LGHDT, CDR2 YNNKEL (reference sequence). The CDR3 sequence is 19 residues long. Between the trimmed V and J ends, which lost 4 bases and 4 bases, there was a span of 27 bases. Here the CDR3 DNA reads TGTGCCAGCAGCCCCACCCTCTTCAGGGGAGTTACCACTCCAGATACGCAGTATTTT. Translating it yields CASSPTLFRGVTTPDTQYF.

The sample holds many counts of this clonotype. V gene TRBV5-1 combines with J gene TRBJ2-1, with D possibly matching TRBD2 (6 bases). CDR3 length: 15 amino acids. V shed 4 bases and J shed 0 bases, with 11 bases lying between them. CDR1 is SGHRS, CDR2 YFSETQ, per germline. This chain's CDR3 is CASSLLADSYNEQFF. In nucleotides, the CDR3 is TGCGCCAGCAGCCTCTTAGCGGACTCCTACAATGAGCAGTTCTTC. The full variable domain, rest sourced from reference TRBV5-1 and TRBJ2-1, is KAGVTQTPRYLIKTRGQQVTLSCSPISGHRSVSWYQQTPGQGLQFLFEYFSETQRNKGNFPGRFSGRQFSNSRSEMNVSTLELGDSALYLCASSLLADSYNEQFFGPGTRLTVL.

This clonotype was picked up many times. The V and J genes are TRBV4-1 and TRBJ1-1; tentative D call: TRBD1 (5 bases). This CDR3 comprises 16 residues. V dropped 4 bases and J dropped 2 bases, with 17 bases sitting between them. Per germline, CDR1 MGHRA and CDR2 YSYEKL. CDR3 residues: CASSPKIIGGNTEAFF. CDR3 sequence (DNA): TGCGCCAGCAGCCCAAAGATTATCGGGGGTAACACTGAAGCTTTCTTT.